The clone carrying this TCR beta chain was seen only once. Sequencing used immunoSEQ multiplex PCR; TCRdb keeps in-frame clones, though not all of them. The sample has more than 60,000 clones, 90% seen once; the top ten hold nearly 6%. These data are taken from a study of control samples from healthy donors and cancer patients. After removal of 1 base from V and 4 bases from J, the junction contained 9 bases not matched to a gene. Looked up from germline, CDR1 is SGHVS and CDR2 is FQNEAQ. The CDR3 is 16 amino acids. The TCR comes from a man between 60 and 75 years old with colorectal cancer. The specimen was PBMCs. This rearrangement joins TRBV7-8 to TRBJ1-1, with 7 bases fitting TRBD1. CDR3 region: CASSLVAGGVVTEAFF. In nucleotides, the CDR3 is TGTGCCAGCAGCTTAGTCGCAGGGGGAGTGGTCACTGAAGCTTTCTTT.